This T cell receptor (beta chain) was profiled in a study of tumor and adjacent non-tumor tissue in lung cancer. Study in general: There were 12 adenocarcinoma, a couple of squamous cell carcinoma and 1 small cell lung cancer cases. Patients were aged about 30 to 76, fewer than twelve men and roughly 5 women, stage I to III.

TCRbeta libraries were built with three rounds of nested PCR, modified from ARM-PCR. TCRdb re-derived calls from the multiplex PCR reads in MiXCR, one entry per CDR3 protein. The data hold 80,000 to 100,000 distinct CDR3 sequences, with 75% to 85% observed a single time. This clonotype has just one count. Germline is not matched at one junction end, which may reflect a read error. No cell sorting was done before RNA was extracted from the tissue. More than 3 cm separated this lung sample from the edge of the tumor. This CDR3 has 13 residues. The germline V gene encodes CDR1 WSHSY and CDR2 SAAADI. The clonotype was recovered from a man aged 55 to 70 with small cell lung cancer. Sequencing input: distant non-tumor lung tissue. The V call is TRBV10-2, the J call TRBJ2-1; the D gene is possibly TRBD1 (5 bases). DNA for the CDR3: TGCGCCAGCTCCGAGACTGGCCAGGGCGAGCATTTCTTC. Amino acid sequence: CASSETGQGEHFF.